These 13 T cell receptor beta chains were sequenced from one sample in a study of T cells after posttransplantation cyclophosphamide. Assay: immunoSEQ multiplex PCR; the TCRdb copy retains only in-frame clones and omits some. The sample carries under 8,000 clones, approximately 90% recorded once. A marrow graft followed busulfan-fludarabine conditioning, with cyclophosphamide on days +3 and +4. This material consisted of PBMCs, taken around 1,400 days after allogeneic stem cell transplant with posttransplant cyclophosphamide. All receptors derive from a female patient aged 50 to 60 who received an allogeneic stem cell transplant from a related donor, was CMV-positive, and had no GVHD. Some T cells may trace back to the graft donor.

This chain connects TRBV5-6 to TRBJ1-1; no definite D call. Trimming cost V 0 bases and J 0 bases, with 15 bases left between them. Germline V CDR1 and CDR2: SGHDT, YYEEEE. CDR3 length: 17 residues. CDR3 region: CASSLVRGMNMNTEAFF. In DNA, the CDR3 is TGTGCCAGCAGCTTGGTAAGAGGGATGAACATGAACACTGAAGCTTTCTTT.

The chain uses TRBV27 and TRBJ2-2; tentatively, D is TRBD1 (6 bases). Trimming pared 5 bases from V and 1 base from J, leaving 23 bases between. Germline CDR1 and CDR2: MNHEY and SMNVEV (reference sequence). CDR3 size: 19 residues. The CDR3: CASSPFFRDTLGNTGELFF. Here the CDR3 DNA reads TGTGCCAGCAGTCCATTCTTCCGGGACACCCTCGGGAACACCGGGGAGCTGTTTTTT.

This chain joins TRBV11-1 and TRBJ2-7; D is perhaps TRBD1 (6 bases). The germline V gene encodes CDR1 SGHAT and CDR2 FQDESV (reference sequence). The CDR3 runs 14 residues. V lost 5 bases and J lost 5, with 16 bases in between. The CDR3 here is CASSRMTGSHEQYF. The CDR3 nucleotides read TGTGCCAGCAGCCGCATGACAGGTTCCCACGAGCAGTACTTC.

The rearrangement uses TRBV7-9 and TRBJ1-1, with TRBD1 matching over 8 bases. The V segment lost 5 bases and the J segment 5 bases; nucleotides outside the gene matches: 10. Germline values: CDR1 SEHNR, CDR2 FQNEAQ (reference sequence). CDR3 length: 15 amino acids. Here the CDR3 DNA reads TGTGCCAGCAGCGAGCAGGGGGCGGGAGGGACTGAAGCTTTCTTT. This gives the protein CASSEQGAGGTEAFF.

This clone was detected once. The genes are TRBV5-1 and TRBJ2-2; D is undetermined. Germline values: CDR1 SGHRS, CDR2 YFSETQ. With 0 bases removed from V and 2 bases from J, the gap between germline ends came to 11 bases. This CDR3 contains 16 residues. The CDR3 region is CASSLALTLNTGELFF. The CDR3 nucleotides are TGCGCCAGCAGCTTGGCGTTGACACTTAACACCGGGGAGCTGTTTTTT.

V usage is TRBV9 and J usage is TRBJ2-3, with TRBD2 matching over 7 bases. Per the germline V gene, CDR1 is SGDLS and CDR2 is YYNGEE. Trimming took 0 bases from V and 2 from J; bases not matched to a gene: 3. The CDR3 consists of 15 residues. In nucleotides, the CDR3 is TGTGCCAGCAGCGTAGGCGGGAGCACCACAGATACGCAGTATTTT. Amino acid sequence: CASSVGGSTTDTQYF. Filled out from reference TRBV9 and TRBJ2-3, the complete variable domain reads DSGVTQTPKHLITATGQRVTLRCSPRSGDLSVYWYQQSLDQGLQFLIQYYNGEERAKGNILERFSAQQFPDLHSELNLSSLELGDSALYFCASSVGGSTTDTQYFGPGTRLTVL.

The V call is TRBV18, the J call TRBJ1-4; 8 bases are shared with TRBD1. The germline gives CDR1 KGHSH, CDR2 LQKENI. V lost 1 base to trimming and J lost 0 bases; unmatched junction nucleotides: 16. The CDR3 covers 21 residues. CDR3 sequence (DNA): TGTGCCAGCTCACCACTTCGCAACACAGGGGGAGGAAGGGCAACTAATGAAAAACTGTTTTTT. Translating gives CASSPLRNTGGGRATNEKLFF.

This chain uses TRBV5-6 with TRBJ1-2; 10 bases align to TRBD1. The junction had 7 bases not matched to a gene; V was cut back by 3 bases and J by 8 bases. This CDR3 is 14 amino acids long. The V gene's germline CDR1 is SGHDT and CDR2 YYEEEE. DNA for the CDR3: TGTGCCAGCAGCTGGGAGACAGGGGGCCTCGGCTACACCTTC. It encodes CASSWETGGLGYTF.

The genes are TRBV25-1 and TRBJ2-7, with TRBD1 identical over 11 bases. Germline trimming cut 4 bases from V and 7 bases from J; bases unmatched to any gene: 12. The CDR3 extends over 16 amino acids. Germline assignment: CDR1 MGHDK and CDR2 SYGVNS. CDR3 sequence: CASSVHGQGAWGEQYF. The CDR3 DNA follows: TGTGCCAGCAGTGTCCACGGACAGGGGGCGTGGGGAGAGCAGTACTTC.

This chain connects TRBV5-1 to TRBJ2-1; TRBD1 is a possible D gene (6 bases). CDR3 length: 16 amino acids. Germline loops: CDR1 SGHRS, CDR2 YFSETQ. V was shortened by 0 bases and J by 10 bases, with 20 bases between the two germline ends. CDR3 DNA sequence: TGCGCCAGCAGCTTGGGCCAGGGGCCACCGTCTGGGGAGCAGTTCTTC. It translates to CASSLGQGPPSGEQFF.

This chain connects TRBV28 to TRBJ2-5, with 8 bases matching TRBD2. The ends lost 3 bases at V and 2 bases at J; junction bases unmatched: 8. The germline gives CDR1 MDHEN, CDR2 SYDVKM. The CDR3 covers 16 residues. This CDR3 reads CASSFRIAGLQETQYF. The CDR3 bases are TGTGCCAGCAGTTTCCGGATAGCGGGGCTTCAAGAGACCCAGTACTTC.

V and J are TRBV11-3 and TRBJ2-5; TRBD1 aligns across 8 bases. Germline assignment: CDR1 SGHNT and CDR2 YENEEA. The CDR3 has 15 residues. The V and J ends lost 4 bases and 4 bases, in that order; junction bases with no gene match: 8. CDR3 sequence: CASSSYGQGGETQYF. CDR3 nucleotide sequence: TGTGCCAGCAGCTCATATGGACAGGGCGGAGAGACCCAGTACTTC.

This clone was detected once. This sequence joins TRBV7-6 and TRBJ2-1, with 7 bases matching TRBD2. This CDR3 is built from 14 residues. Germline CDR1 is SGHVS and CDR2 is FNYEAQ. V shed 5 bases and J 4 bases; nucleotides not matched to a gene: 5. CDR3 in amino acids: CASSRTSFYNEQFF. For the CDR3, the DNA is TGTGCCAGCAGCCGGACTAGTTTTTACAATGAGCAGTTCTTC.